A selection of T cell receptor beta chains follows, all from one sample in a study of blood T cell repertoires in COVID-19. Using immunoSEQ multiplex PCR, the repertoire was profiled, and TCRdb retains in-frame clones only, with some absent. Among 90,000 or so clones, 88% were seen once, and the ten largest hold approximately 0.45%. The specimen was peripheral blood. The receptors derive from a man between 60 and 75 years old with acute or convalescent COVID-19. The CDR3 runs from the conserved cysteine through the conserved F or W. A D gene is named only where the DNA matches it firmly. Only some rows state a clone size, as once, few, many or a class for expanded clones.

v_gene	j_gene	d_gene	abundance	CDR3aa	CDR3nt
TRBV15	TRBJ2-7	TRBD1	once	CATSKPGQGINEQYF	TGTGCCACCAGCAAACCCGGACAGGGAATCAACGAGCAGTACTTC
TRBV11-3	TRBJ1-2	TRBD1	.	CASSLGARGLPWDYGYTF	TGTGCCAGCAGCTTAGGCGCCAGGGGGCTTCCTTGGGACTATGGCTACACCTTC
TRBV6-6	TRBJ2-5	TRBD1	.	CATLTGDQETQYF	TGTGCCACCCTGACAGGGGACCAAGAGACCCAGTACTTC
TRBV19	TRBJ1-1	.	.	CASTPWQNTEAFF	TGTGCCAGTACCCCCTGGCAGAACACTGAAGCTTTCTTT
TRBV27	TRBJ1-5	TRBD1	.	CASRRAGGSNQPQHF	TGTGCCAGCAGAAGGGCAGGGGGGAGCAATCAGCCCCAGCATTTT
TRBV19	TRBJ1-2	TRBD1	.	CASSPTTGGYGYTF	TGTGCCAGTAGTCCCACGACAGGGGGTTATGGCTACACCTTC
TRBV21-1	TRBJ1-4	.	.	CASSTRWANEKLFF	TGTGCCAGCAGCACCAGGTGGGCTAATGAAAAACTGTTTTTT
TRBV27	TRBJ1-2	.	.	CASRGGLDYGYTF	TGTGCCAGCAGAGGAGGATTGGACTATGGCTACACCTTC
TRBV9	TRBJ1-1	.	.	CASSVDGKDTEAFF	TGTGCCAGCAGCGTAGACGGGAAAGACACTGAAGCTTTCTTT
TRBV10-3	TRBJ2-3	.	.	CAISDSLDTQYF	TGTGCCATCAGTGATAGTCTAGATACGCAGTATTTT
TRBV27	TRBJ2-5	TRBD1	once	CASSLQTGTGVWETQYF	TGTGCCAGCAGTTTGCAAACCGGGACAGGGGTTTGGGAGACCCAGTACTTC
TRBV10-1	TRBJ1-1	.	once	CASSESGQGRAFF	TGCGCCAGCAGTGAGTCGGGGCAGGGTAGAGCTTTCTTT
TRBV29-1	TRBJ1-1	.	.	CSAAVNTEAFF	TGCAGCGCCGCGGTGAACACTGAAGCTTTCTTT
TRBV24-1	TRBJ1-5	.	.	CATSGIGGGEPQHF	TGTGCCACCAGTGGAATTGGGGGGGGCGAGCCCCAGCATTTT
TRBV29-1	TRBJ2-7	.	.	CSALSAGTLAGQYF	TGCAGCGCCCTGAGTGCGGGAACCCTCGCCGGGCAGTACTTC
TRBV29-1	TRBJ1-1	TRBD1	.	CSVGQGKNTEAFF	TGCAGCGTCGGACAGGGGAAGAACACTGAAGCTTTCTTT
TRBV5-1	TRBJ2-2	TRBD1	.	CASSSLTGGNTGELFF	TGCGCCAGCAGCTCACTAACAGGGGGCAACACCGGGGAGCTGTTTTTT
TRBV24-1	TRBJ1-5	.	.	CATSQEGPNNQPQHF	TGTGCCACCAGTCAGGAGGGCCCGAATAATCAGCCCCAGCATTTT
TRBV4-2	TRBJ2-3	TRBD2	.	CASSQELLAGGTDTQYF	TGTGCCAGCAGCCAAGAATTATTAGCGGGGGGTACAGATACGCAGTATTTT
TRBV27	TRBJ1-1	TRBD1	once	CASSYRQGARIPEAFF	TGTGCCAGCAGCTACCGACAGGGGGCGAGAATTCCTGAAGCTTTCTTT
TRBV4-1	TRBJ2-2	TRBD1	.	CASSQRETGGAGGELFF	TGCGCCAGCAGCCAAAGGGAGACAGGGGGCGCCGGCGGGGAGCTGTTTTTT
TRBV9	TRBJ2-5	TRBD2	.	CASSVGNSGGQETQYF	TGTGCCAGCAGCGTAGGGAATAGCGGGGGCCAAGAGACCCAGTACTTC
TRBV4-2	TRBJ2-2	TRBD1	.	CASSLYRGSTGELFF	TGTGCCAGCAGCCTTTACAGGGGGAGTACCGGGGAGCTGTTTTTT
TRBV29-1	TRBJ2-7	.	.	CSVRTGSYEQYF	TGCAGCGTGCGGACGGGATCCTACGAGCAGTACTTC
TRBV5-8	TRBJ2-5	TRBD1	.	CASSQGQGQETQYF	TGTGCCAGCAGCCAAGGACAGGGGCAAGAGACCCAGTACTTC
TRBV9	TRBJ1-3	TRBD1	.	CASSQGDSSGNTIYF	TGTGCCAGCAGTCAAGGGGACAGCTCTGGAAACACCATATATTTT
TRBV19	TRBJ2-5	TRBD2	.	CASSIGGRLQETQYF	TGTGCCAGTAGTATTGGCGGGAGGCTACAAGAGACCCAGTACTTC
TRBV6-5	TRBJ1-2	TRBD1	.	CASSTVGTAYGYTF	TGTGCCAGCAGTACCGTGGGGACAGCTTATGGCTACACCTTC
TRBV3-1/TRBV3-2	TRBJ2-3	TRBD2	.	CASSQVTSGGANTQYF	TGTGCCAGCAGCCAAGTGACTAGCGGGGGGGCGAATACGCAGTATTTT
TRBV6-5	TRBJ2-7	TRBD2	.	CASSIGTSGRYEQYF	TGTGCCAGCAGTATAGGGACTAGCGGGAGGTACGAGCAGTACTTC
TRBV7-9	TRBJ2-7	TRBD1	.	CASSLGTGGKTLYEQYF	TGTGCCAGCAGCTTAGGCACAGGGGGTAAAACTCTCTACGAGCAGTACTTC
TRBV7-3	TRBJ1-2	.	.	CASSLAGQGYGYTF	TGTGCCAGCAGCTTAGCAGGACAAGGCTATGGCTACACCTTC
TRBV24-1	TRBJ1-3	.	few	CATSSGIGNTIYF	TGTGCCACCAGTTCGGGGATTGGAAACACCATATATTTT
TRBV4-1	TRBJ1-4	TRBD1	.	CASSQAQGARYEKLFF	TGCGCCAGCAGCCAGGCACAGGGGGCGAGATATGAAAAACTGTTTTTT
TRBV7-2	TRBJ2-7	TRBD1	.	CASRTDRGRSYEQYF	TGTGCCAGCAGGACAGACAGGGGGCGATCCTACGAGCAGTACTTC
TRBV10-3	TRBJ1-5	.	.	CAISDDSIDSNQPQHF	TGTGCCATCAGTGACGACTCTATAGATAGCAATCAGCCCCAGCATTTT
TRBV28	TRBJ1-6	TRBD1	.	CASREGQYNSPLHF	TGTGCCAGCAGGGAGGGACAGTACAATTCACCCCTCCACTTT
TRBV7-9	TRBJ2-3	TRBD2	.	CASSGGVAEDTDTQYF	TGTGCCAGCAGTGGGGGGGTAGCGGAGGACACAGATACGCAGTATTTT
TRBV5-1	TRBJ2-1	TRBD1	.	CASSLGGQAFSYNEQFF	TGCGCCAGCAGCTTGGGGGGACAGGCCTTCTCCTACAATGAGCAGTTCTTC
TRBV19	TRBJ1-5	.	.	CASDNGAGAQQPQHF	TGTGCCAGTGATAATGGGGCTGGGGCACAGCAGCCCCAGCATTTT
TRBV9	TRBJ2-1	TRBD2	.	CASSVGSGGWNEQFF	TGTGCCAGCAGCGTAGGTAGCGGGGGCTGGAATGAGCAGTTCTTC
TRBV5-1	TRBJ2-2	.	.	CASSLEPSGGGELFF	TGCGCCAGCAGCTTGGAACCCTCCGGCGGCGGGGAGCTGTTTTTT
TRBV5-6	TRBJ1-1	.	.	CASSFGLSGTEAFF	TGTGCCAGCAGCTTTGGCCTATCGGGCACTGAAGCTTTCTTT
TRBV27	TRBJ2-7	TRBD2	.	CASRTLAGEGTGEQYF	TGTGCCAGCAGGACACTAGCGGGAGAGGGGACGGGGGAGCAGTACTTC
TRBV12-3/TRBV12-4	TRBJ1-5	TRBD1	.	CASSGTGNQPQHF	TGTGCCAGCAGCGGGACAGGCAATCAGCCCCAGCATTTT
TRBV5-1	TRBJ2-3	TRBD2	.	CASSLFPLAGTSEDTQYF	TGCGCCAGCAGCTTGTTCCCTCTTGCCGGGACTAGCGAAGATACGCAGTATTTT
TRBV29-1	TRBJ1-4	TRBD1	.	CSVEKGQGTGKLFF	TGCAGCGTTGAGAAAGGACAGGGGACGGGAAAACTGTTTTTT
TRBV7-9	TRBJ2-7	TRBD1	.	CASSSGLDRVSYEQYF	TGTGCCAGCAGCTCGGGGTTGGACAGGGTCTCCTACGAGCAGTACTTC
TRBV5-1	TRBJ2-7	TRBD2	.	CASSWREEYEQYF	TGCGCCAGCAGTTGGCGGGAGGAATACGAGCAGTACTTC
TRBV2	TRBJ2-7	.	.	CASSALGLSQGEQYF	TGTGCCAGCAGCGCCTTGGGGCTCTCCCAGGGCGAGCAGTACTTC
TRBV3-1/TRBV3-2	TRBJ2-5	TRBD2	.	CASSPRAGEQETQYF	TGTGCCAGCAGCCCAAGGGCGGGGGAACAAGAGACCCAGTACTTC
TRBV6-5	TRBJ2-7	.	.	CASSLTGNYEQYF	TGTGCCAGCAGCCTCACCGGGAACTACGAGCAGTACTTC
TRBV5-1	TRBJ1-3	.	.	CASSGGANRVSGNTIYF	TGCGCCAGCAGCGGTGGGGCAAACCGGGTTTCTGGAAACACCATATATTTT
TRBV14	TRBJ2-7	TRBD2	.	CASSQASGRTYEQYF	TGTGCCAGCAGCCAGGCTAGCGGGAGGACCTACGAGCAGTACTTC
TRBV18	TRBJ2-3	.	.	CASSPRLFDEADTQYF	TGTGCCAGCTCACCACGTCTCTTTGACGAGGCAGATACGCAGTATTTT
TRBV15	TRBJ2-3	TRBD2	.	CATSRAALAGVSDTQYF	TGTGCCACCAGCAGAGCCGCACTAGCGGGAGTGTCAGATACGCAGTATTTT
TRBV7-9	TRBJ1-1	.	once	CASSQKSGSTEAFF	TGTGCCAGCAGCCAAAAGTCCGGGAGCACTGAAGCTTTCTTT
TRBV29-1	TRBJ1-2	.	once	CSALTDSTNYGYTF	TGCAGTGCCTTGACCGACAGCACTAACTATGGCTACACCTTC
TRBV11-2	TRBJ2-3	TRBD1	once	CASSREGQVADTQYF	TGTGCCAGCAGTAGGGAAGGACAGGTCGCAGATACGCAGTATTTT